This T cell receptor beta chain was captured in a study of shared clonotypes between healthy human individuals. About the research overall: Donors were two women and a few men aged 18 to 49. Broader study findings: Naive subsets tended to show greater estimated richness than memory subsets.

Some clones are missing from TCRdb's copy, which holds only in-frame ones; the method was immunoSEQ multiplex PCR. The repertoire consists of millions of clones, with approximately 90% occurring once and the leading ten covering roughly 0.15%. The split of CD4+ cells yielded CD45RA+ naive and CD45RA-negative memory subsets. This clone occurred once. What it binds is not known. This CDR3 contains 14 residues. Per the germline V gene, CDR1 is SGHRS and CDR2 is YFSETQ. V gave up 3 bases and J gave up 4 bases, with 11 bases separating them. The receptor was derived from a young man in good health. The sequenced material came from naive CD4+ T cells sorted from blood. The subset is: CD45RA+ positively selected. The genes are TRBV5-1 and TRBJ1-3; TRBD1 might be the D (6 bases). The CDR3, as DNA: TGCGCCAGCAGCTCCGGGGGGCAAGGAAACACCATATATTTT. Amino acids: CASSSGGQGNTIYF.